A selection of T cell receptor beta chains follows, all from one sample in a study of cytomegalovirus exposure and HLA in healthy donors. Profiling relied on immunoSEQ multiplex PCR, and the TCRdb table lists in-frame clones only, not all of them. In the table there are over 100,000 clones, 89% of which are singletons. Sequencing was performed on PBMCs. Source of these receptors: a young woman in good health and CMV-seronegative. Both conserved end residues are part of each CDR3. Each record gives: CDR3 protein, CDR3 DNA, clone size, J gene, V gene, D gene. D genes are given only for firm matches. Size is stated for part of the rows, as once, few or many counts, or as a class when the clone is expanded.

CDR3: CASSGLAGYGSNTGELFF; DNA: TGTGCCAGCAGTGGCCTAGCGGGGTACGGCTCGAACACCGGGGAGCTGTTTTTT; size: .; J: TRBJ2-2; V: TRBV6-1; D: TRBD2
CDR3: CASSVAGGTDTQYF; DNA: TGTGCCAGCAGTGTAGCGGGGGGCACAGATACGCAGTATTTT; size: medium-sized; J: TRBJ2-3; V: TRBV6-4; D: TRBD2
CDR3: CASSQAPTGGWDTQYF; DNA: TGCGCCAGCAGCCAAGCCCCAACAGGGGGGTGGGATACGCAGTATTTT; size: .; J: TRBJ2-3; V: TRBV4-1; D: TRBD1
CDR3: CASSFRAGYTF; DNA: TGTGCCAGCAGTTTCAGGGCTGGCTACACCTTC; size: .; J: TRBJ1-2; V: TRBV6-1; D: .
CDR3: CASKGGGSYNEQFF; DNA: TGCGCCAGCAAGGGCGGGGGGTCATACAATGAGCAGTTCTTC; size: .; J: TRBJ2-1; V: TRBV10-2; D: TRBD2
CDR3: CASSLGGRAGYGYTF; DNA: TGCGCCAGCAGCTTGGGAGGCAGGGCAGGCTATGGCTACACCTTC; size: .; J: TRBJ1-2; V: TRBV5-1; D: .
CDR3: CASGQGTDTQYF; DNA: TGTGCCAGTGGACAGGGCACAGATACGCAGTATTTT; size: few; J: TRBJ2-3; V: TRBV7-3; D: TRBD1
CDR3: CASSEIDNSGNTIYF; DNA: TGTGCCAGCAGTGAAATTGACAACTCTGGAAACACCATATATTTT; size: .; J: TRBJ1-3; V: TRBV2; D: .
CDR3: CASSLLPGSVQISGNTIYF; DNA: TGTGCCAGCAGCTTGTTGCCAGGATCCGTTCAAATTTCTGGAAACACCATATATTTT; size: .; J: TRBJ1-3; V: TRBV5-4; D: .
CDR3: CASSHPGGEQYF; DNA: TGCGCCAGCAGCCACCCGGGAGGGGAGCAGTACTTC; size: .; J: TRBJ2-7; V: TRBV4-1; D: TRBD2
CDR3: CASRIGTVQLAKNIQYF; DNA: TGTGCCAGCAGAATAGGGACAGTCCAACTAGCCAAAAACATTCAGTACTTC; size: .; J: TRBJ2-4; V: TRBV2; D: TRBD1
CDR3: CASSPRSGTGVQPQHF; DNA: TGTGCCAGCAGCCCCAGGAGCGGGACAGGGGTTCAGCCCCAGCATTTT; size: .; J: TRBJ1-5; V: TRBV11-2; D: TRBD1
CDR3: CASSEAGDSYGYTF; DNA: TGTGCCAGCAGTGAAGCCGGGGACAGCTATGGCTACACCTTC; size: .; J: TRBJ1-2; V: TRBV6-1; D: TRBD1
CDR3: CASSYSGHRETQYF; DNA: TGTGCCAGCAGTTACTCAGGGCACAGGGAGACCCAGTACTTC; size: .; J: TRBJ2-5; V: TRBV6-5; D: .
CDR3: CASSVSQGSTPLHF; DNA: TGTGCCAGCAGCGTCAGCCAGGGTTCTACACCCCTCCACTTT; size: once; J: TRBJ1-6; V: TRBV9; D: .
CDR3: CASSPGLENYGYTF; DNA: TGTGCCAGTAGTCCAGGGCTTGAGAACTATGGCTACACCTTC; size: .; J: TRBJ1-2; V: TRBV19; D: .
CDR3: CASSYSVTKDTEAFF; DNA: TGTGCCAGCAGTTACTCGGTGACAAAGGACACTGAAGCTTTCTTT; size: .; J: TRBJ1-1; V: TRBV6-5; D: .
CDR3: CASRGQGTSVHSEAFF; DNA: TGTGCCTCAAGAGGTCAGGGGACGAGTGTACACTCTGAAGCTTTCTTT; size: .; J: TRBJ1-1; V: TRBV19; D: .
CDR3: CASSQYTRSYSNQPQHF; DNA: TGCGCCAGCAGCCAATACACACGATCTTATAGCAATCAGCCCCAGCATTTT; size: .; J: TRBJ1-5; V: TRBV4-1; D: .
CDR3: CTSSRRQYTEAFF; DNA: TGCACCAGCAGCCGACGACAGTACACTGAAGCTTTCTTT; size: few; J: TRBJ1-1; V: TRBV1; D: .
CDR3: CASSPSLHRGHWNTEAFF; DNA: TGTGCCAGTAGTCCTAGCCTCCACAGGGGGCACTGGAACACTGAAGCTTTCTTT; size: .; J: TRBJ1-1; V: TRBV19; D: TRBD1
CDR3: CASSPGGNSPLHF; DNA: TGTGCCAGCAGCCCTGGGGGGAATTCACCCCTCCACTTT; size: .; J: TRBJ1-6; V: TRBV6-5; D: .
CDR3: CASSPLAGTSYEQYF; DNA: TGTGCCAGCAGCCCGCTAGCGGGGACCTCCTACGAGCAGTACTTC; size: .; J: TRBJ2-7; V: TRBV5-6; D: TRBD2
CDR3: CAYNSGNTIYF; DNA: TGCGCCTACAACTCTGGAAACACCATATATTTT; size: .; J: TRBJ1-3; V: TRBV23-1; D: .
CDR3: CASRLAGSGNTIYF; DNA: TGCGCCAGCCGACTGGCGGGTTCTGGAAACACCATATATTTT; size: .; J: TRBJ1-3; V: TRBV10-2; D: .
CDR3: CASSEALYRIGPQHF; DNA: TGTGCCAGCAGTGAAGCGCTTTACAGGATAGGGCCCCAGCATTTT; size: .; J: TRBJ1-5; V: TRBV6-1; D: .
CDR3: CASSNGIPGQGALWDTGELFF; DNA: TGTGCCAGCAGCAACGGCATTCCGGGACAGGGGGCGTTATGGGACACCGGGGAGCTGTTTTTT; size: .; J: TRBJ2-2; V: TRBV21-1; D: .
CDR3: CASSYAGSKGQPQHF; DNA: TGTGCCAGCAGTTACGCCGGGAGCAAGGGTCAGCCCCAGCATTTT; size: .; J: TRBJ1-5; V: TRBV6-5; D: .